Sequencing of this T cell receptor beta chain was carried out in a study of identical twins. This CDR3 is 12 amino acids long. Germline lookup yields CDR1 DFQATT and CDR2 SNEGSKA (reference sequence). Trimming stripped 5 bases from V and 6 bases from J, with 11 bases between. Of note for this clonotype: The target antigen is unknown.

Study-level findings and limits: Because invariant MAIT and iNKT cells could be present, zero-insertion analyses could be partly confounded. Beta out-of-frame sequences showed weaker excess sharing between twins.

MiXCR, run by TCRdb on the 5' RACE reads, gives a single entry per CDR3 protein. The sample contains about 520,000 distinct CDR3 sequences, roughly a fifth of which appear only once. This same sample was also taken into another study, of T cells expressing NK-cell markers.

The V and J genes are TRBV20-1 and TRBJ2-1; D gene ambiguous. The TCR originated in a young woman in good health. Sequences were obtained from CD4+ T cells sorted from blood. CDR3 nucleotide sequence: TGCAGTGCTCTACCCGGTAGCAATGAGCAGTTCTTC. It is translated as CSALPGSNEQFF.